These 22 T cell receptor beta chains originate from one sample sequenced in a study of shared clonotypes between healthy human individuals. Profiled with immunoSEQ multiplex PCR; TCRdb holds only in-frame clones, not every one. The table has 2 million to 2.5 million clones, approximately 95% seen once. The sequencing input was naive CD4+ T cells from PBMCs. Subset noted: CD45RA+ positively selected. These receptors were obtained from a man aged 18 to 30 in good health. Some clones in this sample may be carry-over from other donors' samples.

With respect to this clone: Germline and junction disagree at one end, which may indicate a read error. The chain has TRBV14 and TRBJ1-1; D possibly corresponds to TRBD1 (5 bases). CDR3 length equals 13 residues. Germline V gene sequence: CDR1 SGHDN, CDR2 FVKESK. For the CDR3, the DNA is TGTGCCAGCAGCCAAGTGGGGCGGCAGGGACCGATCTTT. This sequence encodes CASSQVGRQGPIF.

This chain uses TRBV5-4 with TRBJ2-1; 7 bases agree with TRBD2. Trimming at V came to 0 bases and at J to 3 bases, leaving 3 bases not matched to a gene. There are 15 residues in the CDR3. Germline CDR1 SGHNT, CDR2 YYREEE (reference sequence). The CDR3 loop is CASSLGGSNYNEQFF. The CDR3 DNA follows: TGTGCCAGCAGCTTGGGCGGGAGCAACTACAATGAGCAGTTCTTC.

Turning to this clone: The sample has other DNA sequences that encode this CDR3 too. The chain combines TRBV18 with TRBJ1-4; TRBD1 might be the D (5 bases). Germline-derived CDR1 and CDR2 are KGHSH and LQKENI. This CDR3 comprises 12 residues. V lost 3 bases, J lost 8 bases, and 7 bases lay in between. The CDR3 region has the DNA TGTGCCAGCTCACCTAAGGGGGAAAAACTGTTTTTT. Its translation is CASSPKGEKLFF. The entire variable domain, with the rest obtained from reference TRBV18 and TRBJ1-4, is as follows: NAGVMQNPRHLVRRRGQEARLRCSPMKGHSHVYWYRQLPEEGLKFMVYLQKENIIDESGMPKERFSAEFPKEGPSILRIQQVVRGDSAAYFCASSPKGEKLFFGSGTQLSVL.

This clone was observed once. V is TRBV5-1 and J is TRBJ2-6, with D perhaps TRBD1 or TRBD2 (6 bases each). CDR1 SGHRS and CDR2 YFSETQ come from the germline V gene. V gave up 6 bases and J gave up 0 bases, with 16 bases separating them. The CDR3 is made up of 17 amino acids. This CDR3 reads CASTPRGALSGANVLTF. The DNA for the CDR3 is TGCGCCAGCACCCCTAGGGGGGCTCTCTCTGGGGCCAACGTCCTGACTTTC.

The V and J genes are TRBV28 and TRBJ2-7; 7 bases match TRBD2. The CDR3 has 16 amino acids. CDR1 is MDHEN and CDR2 is SYDVKM in the germline V gene. J was trimmed by 7 bases and V by 4 bases; bases with no gene match: 16. The chain's CDR3 is CASSSRWQRDYSEQYF. The CDR3 nucleotides read TGTGCCAGCAGTTCGCGGTGGCAGCGGGATTACTCGGAGCAGTACTTC.

The J gene is TRBJ2-7, the V gene TRBV29-1; TRBD1 matches 8 bases. Germline CDR1 and CDR2: SQVTM and ANQGSEA. Trimming removed 7 bases from V and 2 bases from J; junction bases left unmatched: 13. The CDR3 spans 15 residues. CDR3 DNA: TGCAGCGCTGGGAAGGGGACAGGATTTACCTACGAGCAGTACTTC. Its protein is CSAGKGTGFTYEQYF.

This chain joins TRBV6-6 and TRBJ1-6; 8 bases are shared with TRBD1. V trimming: 5 bases; J trimming: 7 bases; junction bases outside the gene matches: 4. This CDR3 is built from 14 residues. CDR1 is MNHNY, CDR2 SVGAGI, per germline (reference sequence). CDR3 protein: CASSTDRANSPLHF. As DNA, the CDR3 is TGTGCCAGCAGTACGGACAGGGCAAATTCACCCCTCCACTTT.

The V and J genes are TRBV6-5 and TRBJ2-7; 11 positions agree with TRBD1. Germline loops: CDR1 MNHEY, CDR2 SVGAGI. The CDR3 sequence is 14 residues long. The junction had 9 bases not matched to a gene; V was cut back by 11 bases and J by 3 bases. Here the CDR3 DNA reads TGTGCCTGTCGCCGGGACAGGGGGAACTACGAGCAGTACTTC. Protein product: CACRRDRGNYEQYF.

This clone was counted only a few times. In nucleotides, the CDR3 is TGCGCCAGCAGCTTCCCTGGGACAGCTAAAGAGACCCAGTACTTC. The encoded protein is CASSFPGTAKETQYF. V usage is TRBV5-1 and J usage is TRBJ2-5; 7 bases agree with TRBD1. This CDR3 is built from 15 residues. V was pared by 2 bases and J by 3 bases, with 7 bases of the junction left unmatched. CDR1 and CDR2 (germline): SGHRS, YFSETQ.

J is TRBJ2-3 and V is TRBV18; D not certain. The germline gives CDR1 KGHSH, CDR2 LQKENI. This CDR3 is built from 14 residues. Trimming took off 6 bases at V and 4 bases at J, with 14 bases between the two ends. CDR3 loop: CASSGLVGADTQYF. For the CDR3, the DNA is TGTGCCAGCTCCGGCTTAGTCGGAGCAGATACGCAGTATTTT.

J is TRBJ2-5 and V is TRBV7-3; 8 bases are shared with TRBD1. Looked up from germline, CDR1 is SGHTA and CDR2 is FQGTGA. The V and J ends lost 5 bases and 7 bases, in that order; junction bases with no gene match: 6. The CDR3 consists of 13 residues. In DNA, the CDR3 is TGTGCCAGCAGCCCGGGACAGGTCGGGACCCAGTACTTC. It specifies CASSPGQVGTQYF.

Remarks on this clone: Other DNA sequences in this specimen translate into the identical CDR3. The genes are TRBV6-5 and TRBJ2-3, with D hard to call. The CDR3 is 11 amino acids. Trimming pared 6 bases from V and 2 bases from J, leaving 3 bases between. Germline loops: CDR1 MNHEY, CDR2 SVGAGI. This chain's CDR3 is CASRATDTQYF. The CDR3 DNA is TGTGCCAGCAGGGCCACAGATACGCAGTATTTT.

The gene calls are TRBV6-5 and TRBJ1-5, with 8 nucleotides matching TRBD1. Per germline, CDR1 MNHEY and CDR2 SVGAGI. This CDR3 region has 14 residues. With 6 bases clipped from V and 5 bases from J, the junction kept 6 bases outside the gene matches. This CDR3 reads CASSPDRVHQPQHF. The CDR3 nucleotides read TGTGCCAGCAGCCCGGACAGGGTACATCAGCCCCAGCATTTT.

The J gene is TRBJ2-2, the V gene TRBV9, with TRBD2 matching 8 bases. The CDR3 extends over 16 amino acids. The germline V gene encodes CDR1 SGDLS and CDR2 YYNGEE. V shed 0 bases and J 6 bases; nucleotides not matched to a gene: 7. The CDR3 DNA follows: TGTGCCAGCAGCGTAGGTCTCCCGGGACTAGCCGGGGAGCTGTTTTTT. This encodes CASSVGLPGLAGELFF.

This chain joins TRBV19 and TRBJ2-3; D perhaps matches TRBD2 (7 bases). Germline V gene lookup returns CDR1 LNHDA and CDR2 SQIVND (reference sequence). CDR3 length equals 18 residues. V was pared by 5 bases and J by 2 bases, with 23 bases between. This CDR3 is CASSPKGGQGDHTDTQYF. The CDR3, as DNA: TGTGCCAGTAGTCCCAAGGGGGGGCAAGGGGATCACACAGATACGCAGTATTTT.

This chain's CDR3 is CASSQGTYEQYF. CDR3 sequence (DNA): TGTGCCAGCAGCCAGGGCACCTACGAGCAGTACTTC. V and J are TRBV7-8 and TRBJ2-7; possibly TRBD1 for D (5 bases). CDR1 is SGHVS, CDR2 FQNEAQ, per germline. Trimming removed 5 bases at V and 2 bases at J, with 7 bases between. The CDR3 consists of 12 residues.

The chain combines TRBV7-2 with TRBJ2-7, with TRBD2 identical over 8 bases. The CDR3 runs 14 residues. Germline V gene lookup returns CDR1 SGHTA and CDR2 FQGNSA. J gave up 2 bases and V 3 bases, and 3 bases lay outside the gene matches. CDR3 protein: CASSFGRGAYEQYF. DNA of the CDR3: TGTGCCAGCAGCTTCGGGCGGGGGGCCTACGAGCAGTACTTC.

The chain has TRBV6-1 and TRBJ2-5, with D uncertain. Germline CDR1 reads MNHNS; CDR2 reads SASEGT. Deletions cut 6 bases from V and 1 base from J, with 9 bases between. The length of the CDR3 is 13 residues. The CDR3 here is CASRKGVQETQYF. For the CDR3, the DNA is TGTGCCAGCAGAAAGGGCGTCCAAGAGACCCAGTACTTC.

The rearrangement links TRBV6-5 to TRBJ1-2; TRBD1 agrees at 9 bases. There are 15 residues in the CDR3. CDR1 is MNHEY and CDR2 is SVGAGI in the germline V gene. The ends lost 5 bases at V and 2 bases at J; junction bases unmatched: 6. The CDR3 DNA reads as TGTGCCAGCAGTGCCGGGACAGGGAAGAACTATGGCTACACCTTC. Translating gives CASSAGTGKNYGYTF.

The rearrangement joins TRBV18 to TRBJ1-1; D gene unclear. V was cut by 2 bases and J by 4 bases, with 8 bases left in between. This CDR3 spans 13 amino acids. Germline loops: CDR1 KGHSH, CDR2 LQKENI. The CDR3 nucleotides read TGTGCCAGCTCACCAGGGCGGAGCACTGAAGCTTTCTTT. Encoded protein: CASSPGRSTEAFF.

The CDR3: CASRRTQGRGRSGYTF. In DNA, the CDR3 is TGTGCCAGCAGACGTACCCAGGGACGGGGACGGAGTGGCTACACCTTC. The chain carries TRBV28 and TRBJ1-2; a possible D gene is TRBD1 (5 bases). Germline-derived CDR1 and CDR2 are MDHEN and SYDVKM. Trimming stripped 6 bases from V and 7 bases from J, with 24 bases between. The CDR3 extends over 16 amino acids.

The sample holds one count of this clone. This sequence joins TRBV5-1 and TRBJ2-2, with D possibly TRBD1 on 5 matching bases. CDR1 and CDR2 (germline): SGHRS, YFSETQ. The CDR3 spans 14 residues. V lost 3 bases and J lost 0, with 6 bases in between. This CDR3 is CASSSRANTGELFF. The DNA for the CDR3 is TGCGCCAGCAGCTCCAGGGCGAACACCGGGGAGCTGTTTTTT.